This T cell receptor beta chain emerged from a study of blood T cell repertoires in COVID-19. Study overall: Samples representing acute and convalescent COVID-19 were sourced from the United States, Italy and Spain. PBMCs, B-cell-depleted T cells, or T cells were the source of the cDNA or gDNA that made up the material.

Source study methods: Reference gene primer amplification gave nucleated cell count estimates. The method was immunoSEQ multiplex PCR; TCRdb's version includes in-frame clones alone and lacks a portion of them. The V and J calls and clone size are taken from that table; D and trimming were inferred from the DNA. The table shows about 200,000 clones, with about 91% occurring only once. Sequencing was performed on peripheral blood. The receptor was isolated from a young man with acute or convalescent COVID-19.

In nucleotides, the CDR3 is TGTGCCAGCAGCCAAGAACTCATACAGGATGAGCAGTTCTTC. Translation gives CASSQELIQDEQFF. This chain uses TRBV4-2 with TRBJ2-1, with D possibly being TRBD1 (5 bases). This CDR3 spans 14 amino acids. Germline V gives CDR1 LGHNA, CDR2 YNFKEQ. The V end was cut by 0 bases, the J end by 8 bases, with 11 bases between.